This T cell receptor (beta chain) was identified in a study of cytomegalovirus exposure and HLA in healthy donors. Comment on this clone: Its cognate antigen is unknown.

Regarding donors, all were healthy bone marrow donors. Germline V gene data show CDR1 as SGHRS and CDR2 as YFSETQ. The V end was cut by 0 bases, the J end by 1 base, with 13 bases between. The CDR3 loop spans 16 amino acids. The PCR used 60 Vbeta and 13 Jbeta primers. Data came from immunoSEQ multiplex PCR; TCRdb stores just in-frame clones and leaves some out. The table has around 120,000 clones, 70% to 85% seen once. Whole-study findings and limits: Sequencing likely produced, as an artifact, a cluster of highly shared sequence variants. The authors confirmed in vitro that a few CMV-associated chains were specific for CMV antigens.

What was sequenced was PBMCs. The receptor was derived from a man aged 50 to 59 in good health and CMV-seropositive. The chain recombines TRBV5-1 with TRBJ1-1; possibly TRBD1 for D (6 bases). The CDR3 nucleotides are TGCGCCAGCAGCTTGGCGGCAGGGGATTCGAACACTGAAGCTTTCTTT. Protein product: CASSLAAGDSNTEAFF.